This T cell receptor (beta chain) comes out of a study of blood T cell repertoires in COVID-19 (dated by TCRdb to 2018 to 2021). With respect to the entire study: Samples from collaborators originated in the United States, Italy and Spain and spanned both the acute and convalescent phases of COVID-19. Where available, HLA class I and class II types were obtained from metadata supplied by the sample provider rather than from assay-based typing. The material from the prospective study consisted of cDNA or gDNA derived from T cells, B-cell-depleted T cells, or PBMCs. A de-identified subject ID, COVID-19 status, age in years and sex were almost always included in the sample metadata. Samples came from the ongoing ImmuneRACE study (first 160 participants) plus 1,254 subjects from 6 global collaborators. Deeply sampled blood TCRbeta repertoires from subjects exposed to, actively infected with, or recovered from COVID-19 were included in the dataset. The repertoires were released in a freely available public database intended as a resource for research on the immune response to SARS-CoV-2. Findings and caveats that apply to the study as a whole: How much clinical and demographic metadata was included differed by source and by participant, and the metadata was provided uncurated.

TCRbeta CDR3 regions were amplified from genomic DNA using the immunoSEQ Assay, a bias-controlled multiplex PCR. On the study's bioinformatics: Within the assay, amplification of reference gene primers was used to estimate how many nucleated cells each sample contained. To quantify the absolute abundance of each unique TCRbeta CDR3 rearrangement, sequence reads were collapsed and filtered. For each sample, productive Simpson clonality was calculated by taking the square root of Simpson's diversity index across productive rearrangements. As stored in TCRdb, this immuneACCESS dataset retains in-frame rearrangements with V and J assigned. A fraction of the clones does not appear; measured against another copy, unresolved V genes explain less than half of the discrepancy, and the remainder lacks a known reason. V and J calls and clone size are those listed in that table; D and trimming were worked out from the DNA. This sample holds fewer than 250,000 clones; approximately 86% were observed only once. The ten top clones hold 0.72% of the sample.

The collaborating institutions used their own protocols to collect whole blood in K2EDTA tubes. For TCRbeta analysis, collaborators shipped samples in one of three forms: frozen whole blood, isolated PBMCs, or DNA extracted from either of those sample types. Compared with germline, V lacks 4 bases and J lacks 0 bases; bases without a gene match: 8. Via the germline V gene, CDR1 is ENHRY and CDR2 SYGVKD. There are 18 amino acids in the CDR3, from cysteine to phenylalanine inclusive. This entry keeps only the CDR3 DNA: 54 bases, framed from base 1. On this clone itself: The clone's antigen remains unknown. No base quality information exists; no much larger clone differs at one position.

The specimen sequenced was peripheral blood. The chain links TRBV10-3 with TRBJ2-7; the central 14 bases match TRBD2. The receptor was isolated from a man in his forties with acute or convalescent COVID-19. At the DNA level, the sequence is TGTGCCATCAGTGGAATGGGACTAGCGGGGGATAGCTCCTACGAGCAGTACTTC. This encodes CAISGMGLAGDSSYEQYF.